Sequencing of this T cell receptor beta chain was carried out in a study of blood T cell repertoires in COVID-19. The ends lost 4 bases at V and 7 bases at J; junction bases unmatched: 4. This CDR3 is built from 13 residues. Germline V lookup: CDR1 LNHDA, CDR2 SQIVND (reference sequence). TCRdb keeps only in-frame clones here, not all; method: immunoSEQ multiplex PCR. The sample carries 150,000 to 200,000 clones, about 88% recorded once. The receptor was derived from a young man who had recovered from COVID-19. The chain has TRBV19 and TRBJ2-1; TRBD2 matches at 7 bases. The material sequenced was peripheral blood. CDR3 loop: CASSKAGNNEQFF. The CDR3 DNA reads TGTGCCAGTAGTAAAGCGGGAAATAATGAGCAGTTCTTC.